This T cell receptor (beta chain) was obtained from a study of cytomegalovirus exposure and HLA in healthy donors. Profiling relied on immunoSEQ multiplex PCR, and the TCRdb table lists in-frame clones only, not all of them. The sample includes over 200,000 clones, almost 90% of them seen just once. In the case of this clone: The antigen remains undetermined.

Germline V lookup: CDR1 LNHDA, CDR2 SQIVND (reference sequence). The CDR3 consists of 13 residues. V trimming: 5 bases; J trimming: 10 bases; junction bases outside the gene matches: 8. Findings and caveats of the study: It was confirmed in vitro that a few of the CMV-associated chains were specific for CMV antigens.

The material sequenced was PBMCs. This receptor was identified in a young woman in good health and CMV-seronegative. The chain recombines TRBV19 with TRBJ2-1; 7 bases fit TRBD2. CDR3 DNA sequence: TGTGCCAGTAGTCCGGGCAGACTAGCAGAGCAGTTCTTC. Amino acids: CASSPGRLAEQFF.